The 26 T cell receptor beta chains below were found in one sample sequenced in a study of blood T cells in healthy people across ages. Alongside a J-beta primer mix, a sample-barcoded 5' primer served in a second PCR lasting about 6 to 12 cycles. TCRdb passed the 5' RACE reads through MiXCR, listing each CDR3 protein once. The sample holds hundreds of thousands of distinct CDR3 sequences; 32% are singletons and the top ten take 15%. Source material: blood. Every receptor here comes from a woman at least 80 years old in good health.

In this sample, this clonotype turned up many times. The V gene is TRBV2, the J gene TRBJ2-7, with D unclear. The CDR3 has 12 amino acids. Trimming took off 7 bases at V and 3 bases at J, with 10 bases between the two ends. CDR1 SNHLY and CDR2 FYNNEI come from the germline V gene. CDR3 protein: CASTDTGYEQYF. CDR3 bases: TGTGCCAGCACGGATACCGGCTACGAGCAGTACTTC.

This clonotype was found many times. As DNA, the CDR3 is TGTGCCAGCAGCCTAGGGGGCTCCCAAAACATTCAGTACTTC. Its protein product is CASSLGGSQNIQYF. The rearrangement links TRBV11-2 to TRBJ2-4, with 7 bases aligning to TRBD1. CDR1 is SGHAT and CDR2 is FQNNGV in the germline V gene. CDR3 length equals 14 residues. J was trimmed by 5 bases and V by 5 bases; bases with no gene match: 6.

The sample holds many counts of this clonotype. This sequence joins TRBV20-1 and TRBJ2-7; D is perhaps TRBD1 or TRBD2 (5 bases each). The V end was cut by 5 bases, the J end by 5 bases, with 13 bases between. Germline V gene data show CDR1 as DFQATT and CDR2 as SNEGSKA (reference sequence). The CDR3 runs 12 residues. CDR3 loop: CSARQTGDEQYF. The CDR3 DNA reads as TGCAGTGCTCGACAGACCGGGGACGAGCAGTACTTC.

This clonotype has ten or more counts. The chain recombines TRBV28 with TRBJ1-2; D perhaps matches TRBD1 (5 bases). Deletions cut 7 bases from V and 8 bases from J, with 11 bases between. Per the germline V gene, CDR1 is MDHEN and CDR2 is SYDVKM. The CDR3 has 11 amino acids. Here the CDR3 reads CASTRDLGYTF. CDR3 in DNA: TGTGCCAGCACTCGGGACTTGGGCTACACCTTC.

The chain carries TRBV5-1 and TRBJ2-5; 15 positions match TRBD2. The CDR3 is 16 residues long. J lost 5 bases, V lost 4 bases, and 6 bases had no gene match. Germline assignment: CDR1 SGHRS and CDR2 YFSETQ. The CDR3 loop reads CASSRRTSGGGETQYF. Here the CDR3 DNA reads TGCGCCAGCAGCCGCAGGACTAGCGGGGGGGGTGAGACCCAGTACTTC.

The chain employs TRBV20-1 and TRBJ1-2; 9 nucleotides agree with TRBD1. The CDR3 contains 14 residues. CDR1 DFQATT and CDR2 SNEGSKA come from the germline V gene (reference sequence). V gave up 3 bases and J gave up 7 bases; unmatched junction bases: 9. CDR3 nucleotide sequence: TGCAGTGCTAGGGGTCTGACAGGGGGTATTGGCTACACCTTC. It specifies CSARGLTGGIGYTF.

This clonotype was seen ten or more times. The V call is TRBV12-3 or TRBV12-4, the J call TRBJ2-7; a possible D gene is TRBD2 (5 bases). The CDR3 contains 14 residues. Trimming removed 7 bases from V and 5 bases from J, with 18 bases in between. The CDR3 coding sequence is TGTGCCAGCAATTCGGGCGGGTTTGCCCACGAGCAGTACTTC. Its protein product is CASNSGGFAHEQYF.

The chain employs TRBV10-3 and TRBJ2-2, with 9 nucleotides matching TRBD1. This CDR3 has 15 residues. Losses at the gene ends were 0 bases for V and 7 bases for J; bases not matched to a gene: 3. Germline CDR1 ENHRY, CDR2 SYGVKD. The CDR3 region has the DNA TGTGCCATCAGTGAGTCCACAGGGGGCTACGGGGAGCTGTTTTTT. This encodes CAISESTGGYGELFF.

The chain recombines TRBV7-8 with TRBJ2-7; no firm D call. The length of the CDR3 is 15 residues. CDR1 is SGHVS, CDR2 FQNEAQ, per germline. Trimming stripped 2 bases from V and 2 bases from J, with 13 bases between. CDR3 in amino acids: CASSLNFNIPYEQYF. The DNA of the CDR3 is TGTGCCAGCAGCTTAAATTTTAACATTCCCTACGAGCAGTACTTC. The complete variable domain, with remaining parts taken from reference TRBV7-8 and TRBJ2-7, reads GAGVSQSPRYKVAKRGQDVALRCDPISGHVSLFWYQQALGQGPEFLTYFQNEAQLDKSGLPSDRFFAERPEGSVSTLKIQRTQQEDSAVYLCASSLNFNIPYEQYFGPGTRLTVT.

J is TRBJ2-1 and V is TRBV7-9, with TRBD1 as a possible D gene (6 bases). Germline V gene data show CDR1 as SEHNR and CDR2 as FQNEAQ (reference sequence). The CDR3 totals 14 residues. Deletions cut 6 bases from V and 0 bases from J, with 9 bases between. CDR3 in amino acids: CASRQGSSYNEQFF. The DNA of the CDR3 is TGTGCCAGCAGACAGGGAAGCTCCTACAATGAGCAGTTCTTC.

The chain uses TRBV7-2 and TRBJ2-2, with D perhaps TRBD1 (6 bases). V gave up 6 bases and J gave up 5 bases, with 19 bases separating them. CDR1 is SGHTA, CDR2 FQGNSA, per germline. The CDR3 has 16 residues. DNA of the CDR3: TGTGCCAGCAGGCATCGAGGGGGTGCGTGGACCGGGGAGCTGTTTTTT. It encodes CASRHRGGAWTGELFF. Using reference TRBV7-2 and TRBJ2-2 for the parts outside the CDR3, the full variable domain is GAGVSQSPSNKVTEKGKDVELRCDPISGHTALYWYRQSLGQGLEFLIYFQGNSAPDKSGLPSDRFSAERTGGSVSTLTIQRTQQEDSAVYLCASRHRGGAWTGELFFGEGSRLTVL.

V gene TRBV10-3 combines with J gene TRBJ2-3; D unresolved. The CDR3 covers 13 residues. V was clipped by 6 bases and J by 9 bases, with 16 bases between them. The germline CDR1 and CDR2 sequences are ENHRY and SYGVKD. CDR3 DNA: TGTGCCATCAGCCAGTCGGCTACCGGCACGCAGTATTTT. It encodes CAISQSATGTQYF.

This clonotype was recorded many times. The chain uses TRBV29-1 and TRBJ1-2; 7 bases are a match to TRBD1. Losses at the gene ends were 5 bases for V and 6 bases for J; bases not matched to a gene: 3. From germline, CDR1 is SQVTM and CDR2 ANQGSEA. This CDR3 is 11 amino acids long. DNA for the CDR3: TGCAGCGTTAGACAGGGAAATGGCTACACCTTC. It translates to CSVRQGNGYTF.

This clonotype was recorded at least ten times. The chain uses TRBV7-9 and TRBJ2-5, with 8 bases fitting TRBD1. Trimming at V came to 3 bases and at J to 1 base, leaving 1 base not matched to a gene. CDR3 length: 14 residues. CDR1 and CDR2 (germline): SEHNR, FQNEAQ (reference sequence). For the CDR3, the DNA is TGTGCCAGCAGCTTCCAGGGGGCCCAAGAGACCCAGTACTTC. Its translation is CASSFQGAQETQYF.

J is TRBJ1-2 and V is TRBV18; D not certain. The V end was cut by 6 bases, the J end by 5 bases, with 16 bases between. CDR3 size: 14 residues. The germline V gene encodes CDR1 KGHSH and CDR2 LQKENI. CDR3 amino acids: CASSKTEKAYGYTF. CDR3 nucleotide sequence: TGTGCCAGCTCCAAGACGGAAAAAGCTTATGGCTACACCTTC.

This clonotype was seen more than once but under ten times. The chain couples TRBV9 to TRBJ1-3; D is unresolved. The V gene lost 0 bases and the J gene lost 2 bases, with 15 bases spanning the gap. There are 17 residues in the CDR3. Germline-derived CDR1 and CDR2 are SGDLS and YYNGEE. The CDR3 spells CASSVAPSIGPGNTIYF. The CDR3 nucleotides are TGTGCCAGCAGCGTAGCTCCCTCCATAGGGCCTGGAAACACCATATATTTT. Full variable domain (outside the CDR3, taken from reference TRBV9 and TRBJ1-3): DSGVTQTPKHLITATGQRVTLRCSPRSGDLSVYWYQQSLDQGLQFLIQYYNGEERAKGNILERFSAQQFPDLHSELNLSSLELGDSALYFCASSVAPSIGPGNTIYFGEGSWLTVV.

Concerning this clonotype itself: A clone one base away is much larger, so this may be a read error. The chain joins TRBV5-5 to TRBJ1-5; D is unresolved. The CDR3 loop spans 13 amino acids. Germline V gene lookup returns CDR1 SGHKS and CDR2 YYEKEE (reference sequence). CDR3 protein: CASGLGSRQPQHF. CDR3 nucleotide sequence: TGTGCCAGCGGCTTGGGCTCCAGGCAGCCCCAGCATTTT. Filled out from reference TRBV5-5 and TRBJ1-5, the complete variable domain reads DAGVTQSPTHLIKTRGQQVTLRCSPISGHKSVSWYQQVLGQGPQFIFQYYEKEERGRGNFPDRFSARQFPNYSSELNVNALLLGDSALYLCASGLGSRQPQHFGDGTRLSIL.

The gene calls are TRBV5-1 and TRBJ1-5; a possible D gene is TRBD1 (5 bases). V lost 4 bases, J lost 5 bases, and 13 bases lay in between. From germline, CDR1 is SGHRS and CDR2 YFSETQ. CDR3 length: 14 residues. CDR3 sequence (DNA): TGCGCCAGCAGCCGGGGCGGGGGGGATCAGCCCCAGCATTTT. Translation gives CASSRGGGDQPQHF.

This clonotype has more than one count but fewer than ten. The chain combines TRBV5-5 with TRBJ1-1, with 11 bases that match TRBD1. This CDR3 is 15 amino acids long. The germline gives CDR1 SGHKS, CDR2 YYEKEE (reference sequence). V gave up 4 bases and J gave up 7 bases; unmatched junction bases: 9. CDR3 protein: CASSKGQGEPNEAFF. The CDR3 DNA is TGTGCCAGCAGCAAGGGACAGGGGGAGCCCAATGAAGCTTTCTTT.

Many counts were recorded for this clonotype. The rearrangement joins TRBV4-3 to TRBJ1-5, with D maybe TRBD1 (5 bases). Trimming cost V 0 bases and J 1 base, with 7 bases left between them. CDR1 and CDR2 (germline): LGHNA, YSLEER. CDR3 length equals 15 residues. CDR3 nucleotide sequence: TGCGCCAGCAGCCAAGATGGGGCCAGCAATCAGCCCCAGCATTTT. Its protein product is CASSQDGASNQPQHF.

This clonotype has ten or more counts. The chain's CDR3 is CSVDQGGYGYTF. The CDR3 nucleotides are TGCAGCGTTGATCAGGGTGGCTATGGCTACACCTTC. The genes are TRBV29-1 and TRBJ1-2, with a weak D call TRBD1 (5 bases). Trimming removed 3 bases from V and 4 bases from J, with 9 bases in between. CDR1 is SQVTM and CDR2 is ANQGSEA in the germline V gene. This CDR3 has 12 residues.

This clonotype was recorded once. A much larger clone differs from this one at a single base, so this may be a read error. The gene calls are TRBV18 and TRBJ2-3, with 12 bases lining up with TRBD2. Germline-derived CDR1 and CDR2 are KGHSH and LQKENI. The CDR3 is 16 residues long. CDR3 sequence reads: CASSPLAGGEADTQYF. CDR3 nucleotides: TGTGCCAGCTCCCCACTAGCGGGGGGCGAGGCAGATACGCAGTATTTT. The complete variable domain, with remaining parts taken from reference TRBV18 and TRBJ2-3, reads NAGVMQNPRHLVRRRGQEARLRCSPMKGHSHVYWYRQLPEEGLKFMVYLQKENIIDESGMPKERFSAEFPKEGPSILRIQQVVRGDSAAYFCASSPLAGGEADTQYFGPGTRLTVL.

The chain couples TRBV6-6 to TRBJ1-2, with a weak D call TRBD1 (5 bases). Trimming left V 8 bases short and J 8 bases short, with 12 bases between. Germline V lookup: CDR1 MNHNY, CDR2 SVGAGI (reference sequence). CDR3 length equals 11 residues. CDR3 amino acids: CASGDRGGYTF. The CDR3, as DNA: TGTGCCAGCGGCGACCGGGGGGGCTACACCTTC.

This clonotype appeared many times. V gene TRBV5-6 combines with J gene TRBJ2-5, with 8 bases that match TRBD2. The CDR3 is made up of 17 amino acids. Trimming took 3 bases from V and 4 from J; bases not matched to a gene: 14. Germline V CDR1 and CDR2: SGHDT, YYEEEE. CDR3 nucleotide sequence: TGTGCCAGCAGCTCGGACCTTTATCGGGGGGGTGGAGAGACCCAGTACTTC. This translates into CASSSDLYRGGGETQYF. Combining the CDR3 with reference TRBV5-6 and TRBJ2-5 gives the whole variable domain DAGVTQSPTHLIKTRGQQVTLRCSPKSGHDTVSWYQQALGQGPQFIFQYYEEEERQRGNFPDRFSGHQFPNYSSELNVNALLLGDSALYLCASSSDLYRGGGETQYFGPGTRLLVL.

This CDR3 reads CSARDYGAYNEQFF. The CDR3 DNA reads TGCAGTGCTAGAGATTACGGAGCCTACAATGAGCAGTTCTTC. The V call is TRBV20-1, the J call TRBJ2-1, with unresolved D. Germline CDR1 and CDR2: DFQATT and SNEGSKA (reference sequence). Trimming shortened V by 0 bases and J by 2 bases, and 8 bases separated the two germline ends. The length of the CDR3 is 14 residues.

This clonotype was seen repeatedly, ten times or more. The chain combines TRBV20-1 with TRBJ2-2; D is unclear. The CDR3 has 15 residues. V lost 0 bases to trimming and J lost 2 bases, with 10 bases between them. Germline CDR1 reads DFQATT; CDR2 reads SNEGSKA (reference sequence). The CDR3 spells CSARDHNGNTGELFF. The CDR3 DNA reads TGCAGTGCTAGAGATCATAACGGTAACACCGGGGAGCTGTTTTTT.